The rows below give T cell receptor beta chains drawn from one sample of a study of beta chain features in type 1 diabetes. TCRdb keeps only in-frame clones here, not all; method: immunoSEQ multiplex PCR. Of around 97,000 clones in the sample, under 30% were seen once. The material sequenced was central memory CD4+ T cells from blood. All receptors derive from a woman younger than 35 with type 1 diabetes. The CDR3 runs from the conserved cysteine through the conserved F or W. A D gene is named only where the DNA matches it firmly. Rows may omit the clone size; those that give it use once, few, many or a size class.

clone_size,d_call,j_call,v_call,cdr3_aa,cdr3_nt
-,-,TRBJ1-2,TRBV30,CAWSNNGYGYTF,TGTGCCTGGAGTAACAATGGCTATGGCTACACCTTC
-,-,TRBJ2-7,TRBV18,CASSPPLKYEQYF,TGTGCCAGCTCACCACCGCTAAAGTACGAGCAGTACTTC
few,-,TRBJ1-1,TRBV28,CASSLFARVNTEAFF,TGTGCCAGCAGTTTATTCGCCAGGGTGAACACTGAAGCTTTCTTT
-,-,TRBJ2-7,TRBV27,CASSFRAAQSTQLYF,TGTGCCAGCAGTTTCAGGGCGGCCCAGTCGACCCAGCTGTACTTC
few,-,TRBJ2-7,TRBV30,CAWSPSRGTAYEQYF,TGTGCCTGGAGTCCCTCTAGGGGGACGGCCTACGAGCAGTACTTC
-,TRBD2,TRBJ2-3,TRBV5-6,CASSTLAGVVDTQYF,TGTGCCAGCAGCACCTTAGCGGGTGTAGTTGATACGCAGTATTTT
few,-,TRBJ2-1,TRBV19,CASSIQGPYNEQFF,TGTGCCAGTAGTATACAGGGGCCTTACAATGAGCAGTTCTTC
few,TRBD2,TRBJ2-3,TRBV28,CASSGASGTGEDTQYF,TGTGCCAGCAGTGGGGCTAGCGGGACGGGAGAAGATACGCAGTATTTT
few,TRBD2,TRBJ2-5,TRBV4-1,CASSQEASGSALQETQYF,TGCGCCAGCAGCCAAGAAGCTAGCGGGAGCGCACTCCAAGAGACCCAGTACTTC
few,-,TRBJ2-5,TRBV2,CASTSGVETQYF,TGTGCCAGCACCTCGGGGGTAGAGACCCAGTACTTC
few,TRBD1,TRBJ1-3,TRBV7-9,CASSLDGTGAGNTIYF,TGTGCCAGCAGCTTAGACGGGACAGGGGCCGGAAACACCATATATTTT
many,-,TRBJ2-2,TRBV23-1,CASNRAPNTGELFF,TGCGCCAGCAACAGGGCACCGAACACCGGGGAGCTGTTTTTT
-,-,TRBJ2-7,TRBV2,CASSRTGNYEQYF,TGTGCCAGCAGTCGGACTGGGAACTACGAGCAGTACTTC
-,-,TRBJ2-7,TRBV5-1,CASSLGSSGVYEQYF,TGCGCCAGCAGCTTGGGGTCTTCGGGAGTCTACGAGCAGTACTTC
-,-,TRBJ1-1,TRBV11-2,CASSFPGMGFEAFF,TGTGCCAGCAGCTTCCCCGGGATGGGGTTTGAAGCTTTCTTT
-,-,TRBJ2-5,TRBV7-3,CASSLIGSERETQYF,TGTGCCAGCAGCTTAATCGGGAGTGAGAGAGAGACCCAGTACTTC
many,-,TRBJ1-5,TRBV29-1,CSAAGGNDQPQHF,TGCAGCGCCGCTGGAGGAAACGATCAGCCCCAGCATTTT
-,-,TRBJ1-5,TRBV7-2,CASSLQGGQPQHF,TGTGCCAGCAGCTTACAGGGCGGACAGCCCCAGCATTTT
-,TRBD2,TRBJ2-5,TRBV2,CASSPPPGSSGPRETQYF,TGTGCCAGCAGCCCACCCCCCGGCTCTAGCGGCCCCAGGGAGACCCAGTACTTC